The sequence of this TCR beta chain was determined in a study of blood T cell repertoires in COVID-19. At the level of the study: Samples of COVID-19 (acute and convalescent) were obtained from the United States, Italy and Spain. T cells, B-cell-depleted T cells, or PBMCs supplied cDNA or gDNA.

The CDR3 length is 16 residues. Trimming removed 3 bases at V and 8 bases at J, with 21 bases between. Germline V gene lookup returns CDR1 SGHRS and CDR2 YFSETQ. In the source study's methods: Quantification of nucleated cells was approximated via reference gene primer amplification. Only in-frame clones appear in the TCRdb table, and some are missing; sequencing was by immunoSEQ multiplex PCR. The DNA gave D and trimming, while V, J and clone size come from that table. The profile shows 100,000 to 130,000 clones, roughly 83% of them singletons. The receptor was isolated from a human donor in a cohort sampled during active COVID-19. This sequence joins TRBV5-1 and TRBJ2-1; TRBD2 might be the D (6 bases). The sample taken for sequencing was peripheral blood. CDR3 loop: CASSSGPGGKTDEQFF. CDR3 sequence (DNA): TGCGCCAGCAGCTCCGGACCTGGCGGGAAAACGGATGAGCAGTTCTTC.